This T cell receptor beta chain originates from a study of CD8+ T cells in alopecia areata. Treatment specified: oral pan-JAK inhibitor, 5-10 mg twice daily. Germline CDR1 is DFQATT and CDR2 is SNEGSKA (reference sequence). The V end was cut by 7 bases, the J end by 4 bases, with 10 bases between. This CDR3 has 11 residues. Following RNA extraction, reverse transcription yielded cDNA that acted as the sequencing template. Profiled with immunoSEQ multiplex PCR; TCRdb holds only in-frame clones, not every one. The table lists 200,000 to 250,000 clones, roughly 64% of them singletons. This specimen consisted of CD4+ T cells sorted from blood, obtained at week 4, from a patient treated with tofacitinib. The sequence was collected from a human donor with alopecia areata. V and J are TRBV20-1 and TRBJ2-5; D may be TRBD1 (5 bases). The CDR3 DNA follows: TGCAGTGTATGGGGCCGAGAGACCCAGTACTTC. Translating gives CSVWGRETQYF.